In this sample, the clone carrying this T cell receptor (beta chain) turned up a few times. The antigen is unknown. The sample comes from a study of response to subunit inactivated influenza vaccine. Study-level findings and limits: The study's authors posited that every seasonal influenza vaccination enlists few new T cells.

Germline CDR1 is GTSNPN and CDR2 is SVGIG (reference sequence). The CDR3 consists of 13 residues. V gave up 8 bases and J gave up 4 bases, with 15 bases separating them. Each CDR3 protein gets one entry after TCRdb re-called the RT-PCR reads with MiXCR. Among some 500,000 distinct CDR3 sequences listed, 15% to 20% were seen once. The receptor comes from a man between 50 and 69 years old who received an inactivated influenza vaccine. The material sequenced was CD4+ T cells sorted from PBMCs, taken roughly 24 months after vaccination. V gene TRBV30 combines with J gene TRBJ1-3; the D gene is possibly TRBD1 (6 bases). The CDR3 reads CAQAGGPGNTIYF. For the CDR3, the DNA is TGTGCCCAAGCTGGGGGGCCCGGAAACACCATATATTTT.